The entry below describes one T cell receptor (beta chain). Antigen specificity is unknown. Patients all relapsed after autologous stem cell transplantation, and there was variation in brentuximab vedotin exposure. Researchers report purifying CD4+ T cells from thawed PBMCs by magnetic negative selection. These data are taken from a study of PD-1 blockade in classical Hodgkin lymphoma. Study-level findings and limits: Relapsed/refractory patients reportedly had the lowest baseline TCR diversity, below newly diagnosed patients, who were below healthy donors.

Trimming cost V 1 base and J 4 bases, with 10 bases left between them. Germline loops: CDR1 MDHEN, CDR2 SYDVKM. CDR3 length equals 14 residues. Data came from immunoSEQ multiplex PCR; TCRdb stores just in-frame clones and leaves some out. The repertoire includes about 7,200 clones, 75% to 80% of them detected once, and almost 7.5% sits in the top ten. The TCR originated in a human donor with classical Hodgkin lymphoma. Sequencing was performed on CD4+ T cells from blood, taken at baseline. The gene calls are TRBV28 and TRBJ1-2; D not certain. The CDR3 reads CASSLSGRLYGYTF. In DNA form, the CDR3 reads TGTGCCAGCAGTTTATCCGGACGGCTCTATGGCTACACCTTC.